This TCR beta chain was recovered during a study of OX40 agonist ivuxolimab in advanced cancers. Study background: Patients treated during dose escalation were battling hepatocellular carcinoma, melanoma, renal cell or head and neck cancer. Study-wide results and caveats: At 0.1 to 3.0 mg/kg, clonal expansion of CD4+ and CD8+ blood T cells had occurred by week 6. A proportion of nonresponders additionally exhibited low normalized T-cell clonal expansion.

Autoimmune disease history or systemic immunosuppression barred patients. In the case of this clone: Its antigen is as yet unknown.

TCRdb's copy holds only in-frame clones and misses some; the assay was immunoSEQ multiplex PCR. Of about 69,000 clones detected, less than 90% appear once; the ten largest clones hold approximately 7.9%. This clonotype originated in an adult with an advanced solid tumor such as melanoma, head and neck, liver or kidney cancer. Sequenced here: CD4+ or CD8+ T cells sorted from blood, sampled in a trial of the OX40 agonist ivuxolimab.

CDR3 sequence reads: CAISGGTLNTEAFF. The DNA for the CDR3 is TGTGCCATCAGTGGGGGCACATTGAACACTGAAGCTTTCTTT. This chain links TRBV10-3 with TRBJ1-1; TRBD1 might be the D (5 bases). Germline V gives CDR1 ENHRY, CDR2 SYGVKD. The CDR3 contains 14 residues. Trimming removed 4 bases from V and 0 bases from J, with 9 bases in between.